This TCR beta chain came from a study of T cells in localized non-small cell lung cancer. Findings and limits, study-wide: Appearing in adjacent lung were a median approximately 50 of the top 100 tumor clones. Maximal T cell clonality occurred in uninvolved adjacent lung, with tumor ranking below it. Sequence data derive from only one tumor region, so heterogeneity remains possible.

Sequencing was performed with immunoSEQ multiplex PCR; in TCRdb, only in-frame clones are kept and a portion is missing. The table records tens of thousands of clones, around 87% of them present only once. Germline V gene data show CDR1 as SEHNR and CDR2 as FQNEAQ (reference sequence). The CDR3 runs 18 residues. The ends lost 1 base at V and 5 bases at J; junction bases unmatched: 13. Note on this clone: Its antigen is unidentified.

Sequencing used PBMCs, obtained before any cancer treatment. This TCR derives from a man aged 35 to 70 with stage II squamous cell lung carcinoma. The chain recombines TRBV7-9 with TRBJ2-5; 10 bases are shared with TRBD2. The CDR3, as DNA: TGTGCCAGCAGCTTAGGGTCTAGCGGGAGAATCTCGGGGGAGACCCAGTACTTC. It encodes CASSLGSSGRISGETQYF.